This TCR beta chain was profiled in a study of cytomegalovirus exposure and HLA in healthy donors. The overall study: The 120 or so validation repertoires used a platform that matched the one used for the approximately 610 first-cohort repertoires, as a later analysis reported.

Whole-study results and caveats: According to the study, about 180 TCR beta chains were cytomegalovirus-associated.

Remarks on this clone: Its matching antigen is unknown.

These donors were members of the roughly 120-subject validation cohort, a group separate from the approximately 700-subject first cohort. Germline V CDR1 and CDR2: GTSNPN, SVGIG (reference sequence). V gave up 2 bases and J gave up 2 bases, with 9 bases separating them. The CDR3 covers 13 residues. This table comes from immunoSEQ multiplex PCR, and its TCRdb copy is limited to in-frame clones, with some not included. The data show under 85,000 clones, about 93% seen once. The sequencing input was PBMCs. This clonotype was obtained from a woman in her late teens or twenties in good health and CMV-seronegative. This chain connects TRBV30 to TRBJ1-1; TRBD1 might be the D (5 bases). CDR3 DNA: TGTGCCTGGAGTAGGGACTTAAACACTGAAGCTTTCTTT. Protein sequence: CAWSRDLNTEAFF. The entire variable domain, with the rest obtained from reference TRBV30 and TRBJ1-1, is as follows: SQTIHQWPATLVQPVGSPLSLECTVEGTSNPNLYWYRQAAGRGLQLLFYSVGIGQISSEVPQNLSASRPQDRQFILSSKKLLLSDSGFYLCAWSRDLNTEAFFGQGTRLTVV.